This TCR beta chain appears in the sequencing data of a study of blood T cell repertoires in COVID-19. Turning to the study itself: COVID-19 samples collected from the United States, Italy and Spain covered acute and convalescent phases. Sample material is recorded as cDNA or gDNA derived from T cells, B-cell-depleted T cells, or PBMCs.

Comments on this clone: The same CDR3 arises from other DNA sequences in this sample as well.

Methods used by the authors: Amplification with reference gene primers provided the estimates of nucleated cell counts. TCRdb's copy holds only in-frame clones and misses some; the assay was immunoSEQ multiplex PCR. Clonal size and the V and J genes are those of that table, whereas D and trimming came from the DNA. Seen here are approximately 150,000 clones, around 84% observed once, and the top ten hold more than 5.5%. The sequenced material came from peripheral blood. The receptor comes from a woman between 45 and 65 years old in a cohort sampled during active or convalescent COVID-19.

The CDR3 is CASSLEAGGSYGYTF. DNA of the CDR3: TGCGCCAGCAGCTTGGAGGCAGGGGGCTCCTATGGCTACACCTTC. The rearrangement joins TRBV5-1 to TRBJ1-2, with 8 bases that match TRBD1. The length of the CDR3 is 15 residues. The V gene end was trimmed by 0 bases and the J gene end by 4 bases; junction bases not matched to a gene: 5. Germline V gene lookup returns CDR1 SGHRS and CDR2 YFSETQ.